The subject of this entry is one TCR beta chain. Its antigen is as yet unknown. This specimen belongs to a study of shared clonotypes between healthy human individuals. Study-wide points: Naive subsets tended to show greater estimated richness than memory subsets.

Only in-frame clones appear in the TCRdb table, and some are missing; sequencing was by immunoSEQ multiplex PCR. The data contain more than 1,200,000 clones, around 98.5% of them singletons. V lost 5 bases to trimming and J lost 7 bases, with 14 bases between them. In germline, CDR1 is MNHNY, CDR2 SVGAGI (reference sequence). CDR3 length: 13 amino acids. Adults of Caucasian background living in Nashville, Tennessee made up all donors. Memory CD4+ cells were the fraction left after CD45RA+ naive selection. This sequence was found in a man aged 30-40 years in good health. The chain links TRBV6-6 to TRBJ2-5; a weak D match, TRBD1 (5 bases). The sequencing sample was made of naive CD4+ T cells sorted from blood. Subset noted: CD45RA+ positively selected. This CDR3 reads CASSPGLQGTQYF. The CDR3 DNA sequence: TGTGCCAGCAGTCCGGGCCTCCAGGGGACCCAGTACTTC.